Listed here are 20 T cell receptor beta chains from one sample, sequenced in a study of T cells after yellow fever vaccination (dated 2019 in TCRdb). The method behind the library was 5' RACE. The sequencer listed for this sample is Illumina HiSeq 2500. The public reads were reanalyzed by TCRdb: fastp trimming at Q25, MiXCR alignment, in-frame beta chains only. Entries are consolidated by CDR3 protein sequence, retaining the most common genes and DNA. The sample includes approximately 550,000 distinct CDR3 sequences, with roughly 14% observed a single time. Together, the top ten hold roughly 13% of the sample. This specimen's treatment or condition label, interpreted: live attenuated yellow fever vaccine strain. Sequenced here: PBMCs, sampled on the day of the yellow fever booster vaccination. These receptors were taken from a man aged 25 to 40 who received the YFV17D yellow fever vaccine.

There are a few counts of this clonotype. This chain uses TRBV18 with TRBJ1-5, with TRBD1 identical over 7 bases. Germline-derived CDR1 and CDR2 are KGHSH and LQKENI. The CDR3 runs 15 residues. V gave up 5 bases and J gave up 6 bases; unmatched junction bases: 10. CDR3 residues: CASSTQEGAIQPQHF. CDR3 coding DNA: TGTGCCAGCTCAACCCAGGAGGGGGCGATTCAGCCCCAGCATTTT.

The sample holds a few counts of this clonotype. V gene TRBV6-1 combines with J gene TRBJ2-1; D possibly uses TRBD1 or TRBD2 (6 bases each). Trimming pared 7 bases from V and 7 bases from J, leaving 17 bases between. Germline CDR1 MNHNS, CDR2 SASEGT. The CDR3 is 14 amino acids. The CDR3 nucleotides read TGTGCCAGCACTAATGGGCTAGGGGGGAATGAGCAGTTCTTC. Translating gives CASTNGLGGNEQFF.

In its sample, this clonotype was seen a few times. The J gene is TRBJ2-7, the V gene TRBV2, with 8 bases matching TRBD2. With 4 bases clipped from V and 4 bases from J, the junction kept 6 bases outside the gene matches. CDR1 is SNHLY and CDR2 is FYNNEI in the germline V gene. This CDR3 region has 14 residues. CDR3 coding DNA: TGTGCCAGCAGTGTTCGGGAGGGCCCATACGAGCAGTACTTC. The encoded protein is CASSVREGPYEQYF.

This clonotype showed up just a few times. The genes are TRBV3-1 and TRBJ2-2; TRBD2 might be the D (5 bases). The CDR3 is made up of 14 amino acids. The V and J ends lost 4 bases and 10 bases respectively, with 16 bases between them. Germline CDR1 reads LGHDT; CDR2 reads YNNKEL (reference sequence). CDR3 sequence reads: CASSLRVQREELFF. The CDR3 DNA reads as TGTGCCAGCAGCCTCCGGGTCCAGAGGGAGGAGCTGTTTTTT.

This clonotype was counted between two and nine times. V and J are TRBV5-1 and TRBJ2-5, with 13 bases that match TRBD2. Germline V gene lookup returns CDR1 SGHRS and CDR2 YFSETQ. This CDR3 has 16 amino acids. V lost 3 bases, J lost 4 bases, and 6 bases stayed unmatched. The chain's CDR3 is CASSSLLAGGGETQYF. CDR3 nucleotides: TGCGCCAGCAGCTCCTTACTAGCGGGAGGGGGAGAGACCCAGTACTTC.

This clonotype was seen a handful of times. Mismatch with germline at one junction end may stem from a read error. The gene calls are TRBV7-7 and TRBJ2-3; 9 bases align to TRBD2. The germline gives CDR1 SSHAT, CDR2 FNYEAQ (reference sequence). The CDR3 length is 15 residues. CDR3 region: CASSLSGSFEDTQYF. Written as DNA, the CDR3 is TGTGCTAGCAGCCTTAGCGGGAGCTTCGAAGATACGCAGTATTTT.

The J gene is TRBJ2-1, the V gene TRBV7-2; no reliable D call. The germline V and J ends were trimmed by 5 bases and 6 bases, with 11 bases remaining between them. This CDR3 is built from 13 residues. The germline V gene has CDR1 SGHTA and CDR2 FQGNSA. CDR3 sequence reads: CASSRPPRNEQFF. The CDR3 coding sequence is TGTGCCAGCAGCCGACCCCCTCGCAATGAGCAGTTCTTC.

The chain combines TRBV18 with TRBJ1-3, with D maybe TRBD1 (6 bases). V dropped 3 bases and J dropped 3 bases, with 12 bases sitting between them. CDR1 and CDR2 (germline): KGHSH, LQKENI. This CDR3 comprises 15 residues. The CDR3 region is CASSPKGGDGNTIYF. The DNA of the CDR3 is TGTGCCAGCTCACCCAAGGGGGGCGATGGAAACACCATATATTTT.

This clonotype has just a few counts. The V call is TRBV29-1, the J call TRBJ1-4; D ambiguous. The V gene lost 6 bases and the J gene lost 5 bases, with 10 bases spanning the gap. Germline V gives CDR1 SQVTM, CDR2 ANQGSEA. The CDR3 consists of 12 residues. CDR3 bases: TGCAGCGTCCGGGGAACCAATGAAAAACTGTTTTTT. This codes for CSVRGTNEKLFF. The whole variable domain, filled in from reference TRBV29-1 and TRBJ1-4, reads SAVISQKPSRDICQRGTSLTIQCQVDSQVTMMFWYRQQPGQSLTLIATANQGSEATYESGFVIDKFPISRPNLTFSTLTVSNMSPEDSSIYLCSVRGTNEKLFFGSGTQLSVL.

The chain has TRBV20-1 and TRBJ2-3; D remains unclear. Germline CDR1 is DFQATT and CDR2 is SNEGSKA (reference sequence). The CDR3 spans 13 residues. Trimming left V 4 bases short and J 2 bases short, with 10 bases between. CDR3 residues: CSATKTPTDTQYF. The CDR3 DNA reads as TGCAGTGCTACAAAGACTCCCACAGATACGCAGTATTTT.

This clonotype came up a few times. This chain connects TRBV12-3 or TRBV12-4 to TRBJ2-1, with 10 nucleotides matching TRBD2. V lost 5 bases to trimming and J lost 7 bases; unmatched junction nucleotides: 8. The CDR3 runs 15 residues. CDR3 in amino acids: CASSRAGGVVNEQFF. CDR3 DNA sequence: TGTGCCAGCAGTCGAGCGGGAGGGGTTGTAAATGAGCAGTTCTTC.

This clonotype was seen a few times. The rearrangement joins TRBV10-3 to TRBJ2-1; 10 bases match TRBD2. CDR3 length: 15 amino acids. Germline V lookup: CDR1 ENHRY, CDR2 SYGVKD. The J segment lost 7 bases and the V segment lost 8 bases, leaving 11 bases of the junction unmatched. The CDR3 nucleotides read TGTGCCATCGCCCTAGCGGGAGTCACTTCGAATGAGCAGTTCTTC. Protein product: CAIALAGVTSNEQFF.

There are a few counts of this clonotype. CDR3 sequence: CASSPTRVAGGPYNEQFF. CDR3 DNA: TGTGCCAGCAGTCCCACGAGGGTTGCGGGAGGGCCATACAATGAGCAGTTCTTC. This rearrangement joins TRBV5-6 to TRBJ2-1, with 9 bases aligning to TRBD2. The ends lost 5 bases at V and 4 bases at J; junction bases unmatched: 16. The CDR3 runs 18 residues. Germline V gives CDR1 SGHDT, CDR2 YYEEEE.

V usage is TRBV19 and J usage is TRBJ2-4, with D perhaps TRBD2 (5 bases). There are 15 residues in the CDR3. Trimming removed 5 bases from V and 4 bases from J, with 15 bases in between. Germline V lookup: CDR1 LNHDA, CDR2 SQIVND (reference sequence). The CDR3 reads CASSVPGNEKNIQYF. DNA for the CDR3: TGTGCCAGTAGTGTCCCCGGGAATGAAAAAAACATTCAGTACTTC.

This clonotype was recorded a few times. The genes are TRBV11-2 and TRBJ1-3, with 7 bases aligning to TRBD1. In germline, CDR1 is SGHAT, CDR2 FQNNGV. The CDR3 loop spans 15 amino acids. Unmatched junction bases numbered 9, after V lost 6 bases and J lost 4 bases. CDR3 DNA sequence: TGTGCCAGCAGAACGCCAGGGGGACGGGGAAACACCATATATTTT. Amino acid sequence: CASRTPGGRGNTIYF.

V is TRBV11-2 and J is TRBJ2-6; D gene unclear. Trimming shortened V by 5 bases and J by 1 base, and 15 bases separated the two germline ends. The length of the CDR3 is 17 residues. The germline V gene encodes CDR1 SGHAT and CDR2 FQNNGV. The CDR3, as DNA: TGTGCCAGCAGCCCGACTGAAGTCTGGTCTGGGGCCAACGTCCTGACTTTC. Protein: CASSPTEVWSGANVLTF.

The CDR3 here is CASRGTGSEQYF. The CDR3 DNA is TGCGCCAGCAGGGGCACCGGGAGCGAGCAGTACTTC. The gene calls are TRBV5-1 and TRBJ2-7, with D maybe TRBD2 (6 bases). With 5 bases removed from V and 6 bases from J, the gap between germline ends came to 12 bases. This CDR3 is 12 amino acids long. Germline-derived CDR1 and CDR2 are SGHRS and YFSETQ. Combining the CDR3 with reference TRBV5-1 and TRBJ2-7 gives the whole variable domain KAGVTQTPRYLIKTRGQQVTLSCSPISGHRSVSWYQQTPGQGLQFLFEYFSETQRNKGNFPGRFSGRQFSNSRSEMNVSTLELGDSALYLCASRGTGSEQYFGPGTRLTVT.

The chain has TRBV28 and TRBJ2-7, with TRBD1 identical over 9 bases. Germline CDR1 is MDHEN and CDR2 is SYDVKM. The J segment lost 1 base and the V segment lost 4 bases, leaving 8 bases of the junction unmatched. The CDR3 consists of 16 residues. This chain's CDR3 is CASSSFSGTGSYEQYF. CDR3 DNA: TGTGCCAGCAGTTCGTTCTCCGGGACAGGGTCCTACGAGCAGTACTTC.

A few counts support this clonotype. The gene calls are TRBV6-2 or TRBV6-3 and TRBJ2-7, with D possibly TRBD2 on 5 matching bases. With 2 bases removed from V and 0 bases from J, the gap between germline ends came to 8 bases. The CDR3 is made up of 14 amino acids. Per germline, CDR1 MNHEY and CDR2 SVGEGT. The CDR3 sequence: CASSYGGPSYEQYF. The CDR3 coding sequence is TGTGCCAGCAGTTACGGAGGCCCCTCCTACGAGCAGTACTTC.

This chain joins TRBV5-1 and TRBJ2-1, with D uncertain. Germline CDR1 and CDR2: SGHRS and YFSETQ. CDR3 length: 15 residues. V was cut by 0 bases and J by 5 bases, with 12 bases left in between. Here the CDR3 DNA reads TGCGCCAGCAGCTTGGTGCGTCGGCTGGACAATGAGCAGTTCTTC. Protein sequence: CASSLVRRLDNEQFF. Based on the CDR3 plus reference TRBV5-1 and TRBJ2-1, the full variable domain is KAGVTQTPRYLIKTRGQQVTLSCSPISGHRSVSWYQQTPGQGLQFLFEYFSETQRNKGNFPGRFSGRQFSNSRSEMNVSTLELGDSALYLCASSLVRRLDNEQFFGPGTRLTVL.